A selection of T cell receptor beta chains follows, all from one sample in a study of blood T cells in healthy people across ages. MiXCR was run by TCRdb on the 5' RACE reads, yielding one entry per CDR3 protein. The profile shows approximately 1,100,000 distinct CDR3 sequences, 40% to 45% of them singletons. The sample was blood. Receptors were obtained from a woman aged 60-75 years in good health. Both conserved end residues are part of each CDR3. The order of the fields is clone size, J gene, D gene, V gene, CDR3 DNA, CDR3 protein. The D gene is left open where the match is weak. Expanded clones get a size class; other rows say once, few or many, or leave the size out.

few TRBJ1-1 TRBD1 TRBV7-3 TGTGCCAGCAGCCCGGACAGGGGGCATGGAGCTTTCTTT CASSPDRGHGAFF
NA TRBJ2-7 NA TRBV29-1 TGCAGCGTCCGTCCGCCCCCTGGTGAGCAGTACTTC CSVRPPPGEQYF
NA TRBJ2-1 NA TRBV3-1 TGTGCCAGCAGCCCCCCCGTGGACGGGTTAAATGAGCAGTTCTTC CASSPPVDGLNEQFF
many TRBJ2-1 TRBD1 TRBV5-1 TGCGCCAGCAGCTTCGAGGACAGGTCCTACAATGAGCAGTTCTTC CASSFEDRSYNEQFF
NA TRBJ2-5 TRBD2 TRBV15 TGTGCCACTAGCCGGACTAGCGGGAGTTGGGAGACCCAGTACTTC CATSRTSGSWETQYF
NA TRBJ2-1 NA TRBV4-1 TGCGCCAGCAGCCAAGACCAAGGGTTCTACAATGAGCAGTTCTTC CASSQDQGFYNEQFF
NA TRBJ2-7 TRBD2 TRBV11-2 TGTGCCAGCAGCGGAGGGACTAGCGAGTACTCCTACAATGAGCAGTACTTC CASSGGTSEYSYNEQYF
NA TRBJ2-1 NA TRBV3-1 TGTGCCAGCAGCCAGAACAATCGACGGCGGCTCTACAATGAGCAGTTCTTC CASSQNNRRRLYNEQFF
NA TRBJ2-3 NA TRBV27 TGTGCCAGCAAAGAATATATGATCACAGATACGCAGTATTTT CASKEYMITDTQYF
NA TRBJ2-7 TRBD2 TRBV14 TGTGCCAGCAGCCAAGATTTTGCGGGAGGGAAGGACGAGCAGTACTTC CASSQDFAGGKDEQYF
NA TRBJ2-7 TRBD1 TRBV3-1 TGTGCCAGCAGCCAGAGGACAGGGACCCCCTACGAGCAGTACTTC CASSQRTGTPYEQYF
NA TRBJ1-1 NA TRBV7-2 TGTGCCAGCAGCACCGGGATCGTCCACACTGAAGCTTTCTTT CASSTGIVHTEAFF
NA TRBJ1-4 TRBD1 TRBV5-1 TGCGCCAGCCGACAGGGGGAGGCAGAAAAGCTGTTTTTT CASRQGEAEKLFF
NA TRBJ2-7 TRBD2 TRBV15 TGTGCCACAGCATGGGGGGGAAACTACGAGCAGTACTTC CATAWGGNYEQYF
NA TRBJ2-5 TRBD2 TRBV20-1 TGCAGTGCAATCGTAGCGGGAGTCCAAGAGACCCAGTACTTC CSAIVAGVQETQYF
many TRBJ2-1 TRBD2 TRBV28 TGTGCCAGCAGTCTAATTGGACTAGCGGGAGGAGGGGGGCCTAATGAGCAGTTCTTC CASSLIGLAGGGGPNEQFF
NA TRBJ2-7 TRBD2 TRBV30 TGTGCCTGTATGGACCGCCGGGAGGGCGAGCAGTACTTC CACMDRREGEQYF
many TRBJ2-4 NA TRBV5-1 TGTGCCAGCAGTTTAACAGGGAAAAACATTCAGTACTTC CASSLTGKNIQYF
NA TRBJ2-3 NA TRBV10-3 TGTGCCACCAGTGACCCTCGGGCGGTCACAGATACGCAGTATTTT CATSDPRAVTDTQYF
once TRBJ1-1 NA TRBV5-5 TGTGCCAGCAGCGCTCACGGGGTGGATAGTGAAGCTTTCTTT CASSAHGVDSEAFF
NA TRBJ2-1 NA TRBV13 TGTGCCAGCAGCTTAGGCCGACTCCTTTCCAATGAGCAGTTCTTC CASSLGRLLSNEQFF
NA TRBJ2-4 NA TRBV5-1 TGCGCCAGCAGCTTGGCCCCCCAGGGGACGGCAGAGAGGTTGCAGTACTTC CASSLAPQGTAERLQYF
NA TRBJ2-6 NA TRBV9 TGTGCCAGCAGCGTCGGAGGGGTTGGGTTCTTATCTGGGGCCAACGTCCTGACTTTC CASSVGGVGFLSGANVLTF
NA TRBJ2-1 TRBD2 TRBV9 TGTGCCAGCAGCGTAGACGGGGGGGCCTATGAGCAGTTCTTC CASSVDGGAYEQFF
few TRBJ2-1 NA TRBV30 TGTGCCTGGAGTACCGGACACAACAATGAGCAGTTCTTC CAWSTGHNNEQFF
few TRBJ2-3 NA TRBV12-3/TRBV12-4 TGTGCCAGCAGTTTATGGGCAGGGGAAGATACGCAGTATTTT CASSLWAGEDTQYF
NA TRBJ2-5 NA TRBV2 TGTGCCAGCAGTGAACAGGGTGGACAAGAGACCCAGTACTTC CASSEQGGQETQYF
few TRBJ2-5 NA TRBV12-3/TRBV12-4 TGTGCCAGCAGTCCAACAGGGAAAGAGACCCAGTACTTC CASSPTGKETQYF
NA TRBJ2-1 TRBD2 TRBV6-1 TGTGCCAGCAGTGCCCTAGCGGGTGTAGGTATAAATGAGCAGTTCTTC CASSALAGVGINEQFF
NA TRBJ2-7 TRBD2 TRBV3-1 TGTGCCAGCAGCCAAGGGACTAGCCCGCCCGACGAGCAGTACTTC CASSQGTSPPDEQYF
NA TRBJ2-5 NA TRBV9 TGTGCCAGCAGCGTTCGGGGCTTCCCAAAAGAGACCCAGTACTTC CASSVRGFPKETQYF
NA TRBJ2-5 NA TRBV2 TGTGCCAGCTGGCTCTCAGGAGGACGGGAAGAGACCCAGTACTTC CASWLSGGREETQYF
few TRBJ2-4 NA TRBV29-1 TGCAGCGTTGCGACATCGGGCGGGCCCAAAAACATTCAGTACTTC CSVATSGGPKNIQYF
few TRBJ1-4 NA TRBV7-9 TGTGCCAGCAGCTTACCTCAACAGGGCAGACTGTTTTTT CASSLPQQGRLFF
NA TRBJ2-7 TRBD2 TRBV6-1 TGTGCCAGCAGTGAAGCGCTAGGCGGGGGAAGCTCCTACGAGCAGTACTTC CASSEALGGGSSYEQYF
few TRBJ2-5 TRBD2 TRBV5-1 TGCGCCAGCAGCTTGGCCGGGACTAGCGGGATTAAGACCCAGTACTTC CASSLAGTSGIKTQYF